This T cell receptor beta chain was captured by sequencing in a study of T cells after posttransplantation cyclophosphamide. Cyclophosphamide on days +3 and +4 followed busulfan-fludarabine conditioning and a marrow graft. CDR3 length: 14 amino acids. Germline trimming cut 6 bases from V and 2 bases from J; bases unmatched to any gene: 4. CDR1 and CDR2 from the germline V gene are MNHEY and SMNVEV (reference sequence). This clone was recorded a few times. Its antigen is not identified. A read error is the likely source, as a far larger clone sits one nucleotide away. The same CDR3 is also encoded by other DNA sequences in this sample. Clones were read by immunoSEQ multiplex PCR, and TCRdb kept only the in-frame ones, dropping some. The sample lists around 4,800 clones, 72% occurring once. Study-wide findings and caveats: Later blood repertoires were often dominated by clones from the donor CD8+ memory compartment. Skin or GI-infiltrating T cells shared few TRB sequences with blood. Recipient CMV seropositivity and CMV reactivation strongly tracked TRB clonality.

The sequencing used PBMCs, collected 362 days after allogeneic stem cell transplant with posttransplant cyclophosphamide. The clonotype originates from a male patient aged 55 to 69 who received an allogeneic stem cell transplant from an unrelated donor, was CMV-positive, and had acute GVHD only. The graft donor may have contributed some T cells. The chain is built from TRBV27 and TRBJ1-5, with 7 positions matching TRBD1. The CDR3 DNA reads as TGTGCCAGCAGCGCAACAGGGGGCAATCAGCCCCAGCATTTT. Translating gives CASSATGGNQPQHF.